This T cell receptor beta chain was observed in a study of response to subunit inactivated influenza vaccine (dated by TCRdb to about 2018). About the investigation overall: To follow how T cells responded to a trivalent subunit inactivated influenza vaccine, the researchers relied on deep quantitative profiling of the T cell receptor repertoire.

Overall study outcomes, separate from this receptor: According to the authors, only a limited number of new T cells may be recruited by each seasonal influenza vaccination.

This clonotype was observed a few times. Its antigen remains undetermined. Per-base quality was not reported, and no clone a single base away is much larger than it. At the junction V is shortened by 6 bases and J by 5 bases, with 10 bases in between. The CDR3 runs 11 amino acids, cysteine and phenylalanine included. Kept here is only the CDR3 DNA, which spans 33 bases and is read in frame from base 1. CDR1 and CDR2 are drawn from the germline V gene: SQVTM, ANQGSEA. Preparation of the library involved RT-PCR. The run used an Illumina HiSeq 2500. TCRdb reworked the public reads: Q25 trimming with fastp, MiXCR clone assembly, productive beta chains retained. Rows with one shared CDR3 protein collapse into an entry with the most common genes and DNA. The table for this sample lists under 800,000 distinct CDR3 sequences; approximately 15% of them were counted only once. 6% to 8% of the sample is held by the ten biggest clonotypes.

This specimen consisted of PBMCs from blood, obtained 14 days before vaccination. This TCR derives from a middle-aged man who received an inactivated influenza vaccine. Donor details come from another sample of the same person, matched by shared clones. Recombination linked TRBV29-1 to TRBJ2-5, with TRBD2 as a weak D call on 5 bases. The nucleotides read TGCAGCGTGCGGAGAGGGGAGACCCAGTACTTC. This is translated as CSVRRGETQYF.